This T cell receptor beta chain was sequenced during a study of human T cells and chemical hapten exposure. About the research overall: Patients, mostly women, had alopecia areata, alopecia totalis or alopecia universalis. The study traced per-sample TCR yield variation mainly to small differences in pooled library volumes.

This clonotype turned up a few times. The antigen is undetermined. TCRdb analysed the RACE reads with MiXCR anew, one entry per CDR3 protein. The sample lists tens of thousands of distinct CDR3 sequences, 9.5% to 12% occurring once. Overall study findings and caveats: Sensitization with DPC brought no change to TCRs above 1 in 1000 in frequency. The donors suffered from alopecia, so their immune response may not match that of healthy people.

The time point is: patch test 1, 2 weeks after DPC sensitization. Noted treatment: therapeutic diphenylcyclopropenone sensitization with weekly scalp DPC. The trim removed 4 bases at V and 4 bases at J, leaving 6 bases unmatched. This CDR3 comprises 15 residues. Germline lookup yields CDR1 SGHRS and CDR2 YFSETQ. Specimen: whole blood, collected in connection with sensitization to the hapten diphenylcyclopropenone (DPC). The sequence derives from a woman in her forties or fifties with alopecia areata. Some clones in this sample may be carry-over from other donors' samples. V is TRBV5-1 and J is TRBJ1-5, with 9 nucleotides matching TRBD1. CDR3 region: CASSSGTGSNQPQHF. CDR3 nucleotide sequence: TGCGCCAGCAGCAGTGGGACAGGGTCGAATCAGCCCCAGCATTTT.